One sample yielded the 6 T cell receptor beta chains listed below, sequenced in a study of blood T cell repertoires in COVID-19. Generated by immunoSEQ multiplex PCR, the TCRdb table keeps only in-frame clones and is missing some. The data hold some 200,000 clones, with 82% observed a single time. The sequenced sample was PBMCs or T cells enriched from blood (not recorded which). The origin of the receptors is a man aged 40-50 years who had recovered from COVID-19.

This clone was detected only once. The chain employs TRBV7-8 and TRBJ1-1, with D possibly being TRBD1 (5 bases). The germline V and J ends were trimmed by 5 bases and 4 bases, with 17 bases remaining between them. The CDR3 runs to 15 residues. Germline V lookup: CDR1 SGHVS, CDR2 FQNEAQ. The CDR3 region is CASSLLLGGGTEAFF. Here the CDR3 DNA reads TGTGCCAGCAGCCTACTATTAGGCGGGGGCACTGAAGCTTTCTTT. Full variable domain (rest looked up from reference TRBV7-8 and TRBJ1-1): GAGVSQSPRYKVAKRGQDVALRCDPISGHVSLFWYQQALGQGPEFLTYFQNEAQLDKSGLPSDRFFAERPEGSVSTLKIQRTQQEDSAVYLCASSLLLGGGTEAFFGQGTRLTVV.

The gene calls are TRBV12-2 and TRBJ2-1; no DNA check was done on the table's D call, TRBD2. TRBV12-2 is a known pseudogene. This CDR3 has 12 amino acids. The CDR3 nucleotides are TGTGCAAGTCGCTTCCCTTGGGAGGGGCAGTTCTTC. It translates to CASRFPWEGQFF.

This chain uses TRBV7-2 with TRBJ1-2, with 7 bases identical to TRBD1. With 1 base clipped from V and 6 bases from J, the junction kept 5 bases outside the gene matches. Germline V gives CDR1 SGHTA, CDR2 FQGNSA. The CDR3 is 14 amino acids. The CDR3: CASSLEGQIHGYTF. The CDR3 DNA sequence: TGTGCCAGCAGCTTAGAGGGACAGATTCATGGCTACACCTTC.

The CDR3, as DNA: TGTGCCAGCTCATTTCCAGGGGTCACTGAAGCTTTCTTT. Translating gives CASSFPGVTEAFF. V usage is TRBV18 and J usage is TRBJ1-1, with D perhaps matching TRBD1 (6 bases). In germline, CDR1 is KGHSH, CDR2 LQKENI. V dropped 5 bases and J dropped 4 bases, with 11 bases sitting between them. This CDR3 contains 13 residues. Supplemented by reference TRBV18 and TRBJ1-1, the full variable domain reads NAGVMQNPRHLVRRRGQEARLRCSPMKGHSHVYWYRQLPEEGLKFMVYLQKENIIDESGMPKERFSAEFPKEGPSILRIQQVVRGDSAAYFCASSFPGVTEAFFGQGTRLTVV.

V gene TRBV4-2 combines with J gene TRBJ2-1, with a tentative D call TRBD2 (6 bases). The V and J ends lost 1 base and 6 bases respectively, with 13 bases between them. Germline CDR1 is LGHNA and CDR2 is YNFKEQ. This CDR3 spans 15 amino acids. CDR3 protein: CASSQALVGGNEQFF. The CDR3 DNA reads TGTGCCAGCAGCCAAGCCCTGGTGGGGGGCAATGAGCAGTTCTTC.

The chain joins TRBV5-4 to TRBJ2-5, with 11 nucleotides matching TRBD2. The trim removed 6 bases at V and 6 bases at J, leaving 7 bases unmatched. The CDR3 runs 14 residues. The V gene's germline CDR1 is SGHNT and CDR2 YYREEE (reference sequence). The CDR3: CASTTSGSGKTQYF. Here the CDR3 DNA reads TGTGCCAGCACAACTAGCGGGAGTGGAAAGACCCAGTACTTC.